These 9 T cell receptor beta chains were all obtained from the same sample, sequenced in a study of CD8+CD57+ T cells in acquired aplastic anemia. The study profiled TCR beta VDJ and CDR3 using genomic DNA as template. TCRdb analysed the reads with MiXCR anew, one entry per CDR3 protein. The sample lists some 150,000 distinct CDR3 sequences, about 45% occurring once. Sequencing involved patients with CD8+CD57+ cell expansion previously shown by flow cytometry. The sample was sorted CD4+, CD8+, or CD8+CD57+ T cells (not recorded which) from PBMCs. The source of these receptors is a human donor with aplastic anemia.

This clonotype has ten or more counts. The gene calls are TRBV7-9 and TRBJ2-1, with a weak D call TRBD2 (5 bases). This CDR3 is built from 17 residues. Per germline, CDR1 SEHNR and CDR2 FQNEAQ (reference sequence). Between the trimmed V and J ends, which lost 1 base and 4 bases, there was a span of 17 bases. The CDR3, as DNA: TGTGCCAGCAGCTTAGGCGGGTGGGGTCGTAATTACAATGAGCAGTTCTTC. As protein: CASSLGGWGRNYNEQFF.

This clonotype was seen at least ten times. The chain joins TRBV12-3 or TRBV12-4 to TRBJ1-3; D gene unclear. Trimming shortened V by 11 bases and J by 0 bases, and 8 bases separated the two germline ends. The CDR3 contains 12 residues. CDR3 sequence: CAWSSSGNTIYF. As DNA, the CDR3 is TGTGCCTGGTCAAGCTCTGGAAACACCATATATTTT.

There are a few counts of this clonotype. The chain joins TRBV4-1 to TRBJ2-6, with unresolved D. V was shortened by 4 bases and J by 4 bases, with 11 bases between the two germline ends. The CDR3 totals 15 residues. Germline loops: CDR1 MGHRA, CDR2 YSYEKL. The CDR3 sequence is CASSPRAPGANVLTF. In DNA, the CDR3 is TGCGCCAGCAGCCCCCGGGCGCCCGGGGCCAACGTCCTGACTTTC.

The table lists this clonotype with many counts. The chain uses TRBV27 and TRBJ2-7; TRBD2 is a possible D gene (6 bases). CDR3 length: 15 residues. Germline loops: CDR1 MNHEY, CDR2 SMNVEV (reference sequence). V was clipped by 5 bases and J by 4 bases, with 18 bases between them. CDR3 nucleotide sequence: TGTGCCAGCAGTGCGACGGCGGGACTCATATACGAGCAGTACTTC. Its protein is CASSATAGLIYEQYF.

This clonotype was found many times. The V call is TRBV29-1, the J call TRBJ2-3; D call uncertain. The CDR3 has 12 amino acids. Germline CDR1 and CDR2: SQVTM and ANQGSEA. The V end lost 4 bases, the J end lost 4 bases, and 9 bases lay between the germline ends. Here the CDR3 DNA reads TGCAGCGTTGTATCCAGTGCAGATACGCAGTATTTT. This sequence encodes CSVVSSADTQYF.

This clonotype was seen only a few times. The chain recombines TRBV25-1 with TRBJ2-3; D unclear. Looked up from germline, CDR1 is MGHDK and CDR2 is SYGVNS. The CDR3 is made up of 12 amino acids. V was shortened by 2 bases and J by 6 bases, with 6 bases between the two germline ends. The CDR3 sequence is CASSEPSDTQYF. The CDR3, as DNA: TGTGCCAGCAGTGAACCGTCCGATACGCAGTATTTT.

The chain has TRBV7-6 and TRBJ1-1; TRBD1 agrees at 8 bases. The V segment lost 5 bases and the J segment 1 base; nucleotides outside the gene matches: 6. The CDR3 has 15 residues. The germline V gene has CDR1 SGHVS and CDR2 FNYEAQ. The CDR3 loop is CASSRPGTGNTEAFF. CDR3 bases: TGTGCCAGCAGCCGTCCCGGGACAGGGAACACTGAAGCTTTCTTT.

The V gene is TRBV7-6, the J gene TRBJ2-1; D might be TRBD2 (6 bases). This CDR3 is 16 amino acids long. Trimming removed 3 bases from V and 4 bases from J, with 16 bases in between. Germline V gene sequence: CDR1 SGHVS, CDR2 FNYEAQ. The chain's CDR3 is CASSFLSGDSYNEQFF. The CDR3 DNA is TGTGCCAGCAGCTTTCTCTCCGGGGACTCTTACAATGAGCAGTTCTTC.

This clonotype was found many times. V is TRBV5-6 and J is TRBJ2-7, with 10 bases matching TRBD1. Germline V gene data show CDR1 as SGHDT and CDR2 as YYEEEE. The V gene end was trimmed by 3 bases and the J gene end by 2 bases; junction bases not matched to a gene: 8. The CDR3 is 16 amino acids. CDR3: CASSSLWDRGTYEQYF. Here the CDR3 DNA reads TGTGCCAGCAGCTCCCTGTGGGACAGGGGAACCTACGAGCAGTACTTC.